The T cell receptor beta chain described here comes from a study of OX40 agonist ivuxolimab in advanced cancers. General study findings and limits: Expanded clones were, on average, more numerous among CD8+ T cells than CD4+.

Clones were sequenced by immunoSEQ multiplex PCR, and TCRdb holds only the in-frame ones, with some missing. The sample consists of tens of thousands of clones, about 88% of them appearing once. For this clone: Its antigen is not known.

The source material was CD4+ or CD8+ T cells sorted from blood, sampled in a trial of the OX40 agonist ivuxolimab. This clonotype was obtained from an adult with an advanced solid tumor such as melanoma, head and neck, liver or kidney cancer.

The CDR3 sequence is CASSSSGQLGRALHF. For the CDR3, the DNA is TGTGCCAGCAGCTCCTCAGGACAGTTGGGCCGTGCCCTCCACTTT. V usage is TRBV7-2 and J usage is TRBJ1-6, with a tentative D call TRBD1 (6 bases). V was shortened by 4 bases and J by 14 bases, with 21 bases between the two germline ends. CDR1 and CDR2 from the germline V gene are SGHTA and FQGNSA. CDR3 length: 15 amino acids.